A selection of T cell receptor beta chains follows, all from one sample in a study of T cell responses to AZD1222 COVID-19 vaccine. Assay: immunoSEQ multiplex PCR; the TCRdb copy retains only in-frame clones and omits some. Of under 70,000 clones listed, 84% were seen once; the top ten hold roughly 20%. The sample here was peripheral blood, taken on day 0 of AZD1222 vaccination. The source of these receptors is an adult in good health. Each CDR3 is given with its conserved first and last residue. The D gene is left open where the match is weak. Clone size is not always given. Where it is, it says once, few, many or a class for expanded clones.

v_gene	j_gene	d_gene	abundance	CDR3nt	CDR3aa
TRBV19	TRBJ2-7	NA	NA	TGTGCCAGTAGCCGTCAGCGGGTTCCACCCTACGAGCAGTACTTC	CASSRQRVPPYEQYF
TRBV6-5	TRBJ2-7	TRBD1	NA	TGTGCCAGCAGCTACCCTCGACAGGGGACCATCTACGAGCAGTACTTC	CASSYPRQGTIYEQYF
TRBV12-3/TRBV12-4	TRBJ1-2	NA	NA	TGTGCCAGCATCACGGGGGGGGAAGCTCGCTACACCTTC	CASITGGEARYTF
TRBV28	TRBJ1-2	NA	few	TGTGCCAGCAGGTTGGGAGGGAGAAGGAGCTATGGCTACACCTTC	CASRLGGRRSYGYTF
TRBV15	TRBJ2-5	NA	NA	TGTGCCACCAGCAGAGAAGTAGTCGCAGGGGTGATGGAGACCCAGTACTTC	CATSREVVAGVMETQYF
TRBV18	TRBJ2-6	NA	NA	TGTGCCAGCTCACAGTCGTCTGGGGCCAACGTCCTGACTTTC	CASSQSSGANVLTF
TRBV19	TRBJ1-5	NA	NA	TGTGCCAGTAGTGGTCTGTGGCAGGCTGGGTCAGCCCAGCATTTT	CASSGLWQAGSAQHF
TRBV30	TRBJ2-7	TRBD2	NA	TGTGCCTGGAGTGCCCAGGGAGGGAACGAGCAGTACTTC	CAWSAQGGNEQYF
TRBV7-2	TRBJ1-3	NA	NA	TGTGCCAGCAACAGGGCAGGGACTGGAAACACCATATATTTT	CASNRAGTGNTIYF
TRBV18	TRBJ1-3	NA	NA	TGTGCCAGCTCACCTCGTGGGGAAGGAGGAAACACCATATATTTT	CASSPRGEGGNTIYF
TRBV7-2	TRBJ2-5	TRBD1	NA	TGTGCCAGCAGCTTGCCCTCCGGACAGGGGACCGAGACCCAGTACTTC	CASSLPSGQGTETQYF
TRBV6-2/TRBV6-3	TRBJ2-5	TRBD2	NA	TGTGCCAGCAGTTACTCTTCTAGCGGGGGAGAGACCCAGTACTTC	CASSYSSSGGETQYF
TRBV28	TRBJ1-4	NA	NA	TGTGCCAGCAGCATTGGGGACGATGAAAAACTGTTTTTT	CASSIGDDEKLFF
TRBV6-2/TRBV6-3	TRBJ2-1	TRBD2	NA	TGTGCCAGCAGTAAAAGACTAGCGGGAGCCATTGAGCAGTTCTTC	CASSKRLAGAIEQFF
TRBV28	TRBJ1-1	TRBD1	few	TGTGCCAGCAGTCGACAGGGCCTGAACACTGAAGCTTTCTTT	CASSRQGLNTEAFF
TRBV5-1	TRBJ1-4	NA	NA	TGCGCCAGCAGCACAGGCGACTCTGCAACTAATGAAAAACTGTTTTTT	CASSTGDSATNEKLFF
TRBV7-2	TRBJ1-1	NA	NA	TGTGCCAGCAGCTTAGTTGAGGGTATGACTGAAGCTTTCTTT	CASSLVEGMTEAFF
TRBV6-2/TRBV6-3	TRBJ1-5	TRBD1	NA	TGTGCCAGCAGTTCGCCAAACAGGGGCCCGAGGCAGCCCCAGCATTTT	CASSSPNRGPRQPQHF
TRBV24-1	TRBJ2-1	NA	NA	TGTGCCACCAGTCATCCAGGGCTCAATGAGCAGTTCTTC	CATSHPGLNEQFF
TRBV4-3	TRBJ1-4	NA	NA	TGCGCCAGCAGCCAAGCCAACTTGGGCGACAATGAAAAACTGTTTTTT	CASSQANLGDNEKLFF
TRBV2	TRBJ1-5	NA	once	TGTGCGACCCAGCAATTCAAGGGGAGCAATCAGCCCCAGCATTTT	CATQQFKGSNQPQHF
TRBV27	TRBJ2-1	TRBD2	NA	TGTGCCAGCAGTTTCGGGCTAGCGGGGTACAATGAGCAGTTCTTC	CASSFGLAGYNEQFF
TRBV12-3/TRBV12-4	TRBJ1-1	NA	NA	TGTGCCAGCACAGGGAGTTCTGAAGCTTTCTTT	CASTGSSEAFF
TRBV28	TRBJ2-5	TRBD2	NA	TGTGCCAGCAGTTTATCGCGGGAGCCGTCAGAGACCCAGTACTTC	CASSLSREPSETQYF
TRBV20-1	TRBJ1-5	NA	NA	TGCAGTGCTAGTGGGGAAAATCAGCCCCAGCATTTT	CSASGENQPQHF
TRBV4-3	TRBJ1-2	NA	NA	TGCGCCAGCAGCCAAGTGGTACAGGAGATAGCTAACTATGGCTACACCTTC	CASSQVVQEIANYGYTF
TRBV13	TRBJ1-6	TRBD1	NA	TGTGCCAGCAGTCGGACAGGGAGTTCACCCCTCCACTTT	CASSRTGSSPLHF
TRBV9	TRBJ1-2	TRBD1	NA	TGTGCCAGCAGCGTCCGACAGGGCGCCGATGGCTACACCTTC	CASSVRQGADGYTF
TRBV11-2	TRBJ1-2	NA	NA	TGTGCCAGCAGCTTAGACTTCACCTCTAACTATGGCTACACCTTC	CASSLDFTSNYGYTF
TRBV10-2	TRBJ2-1	TRBD2	NA	TGCGCCAGCAGTGGTGGCCGGGAGGCTAGCGCTTACAATGAGCAGTTCTTC	CASSGGREASAYNEQFF
TRBV12-2	TRBJ1-5	NA	NA	TGTGCAAGTCGCTTAAAAAAACGGCGGGAACATAGCAATCAGCCCCAGCATTTT	CASRLKKRREHSNQPQHF
TRBV28	TRBJ1-4	NA	NA	TGTGCCAGCAGTTTTGGTGGGTATGCAAAACTGTTTTTT	CASSFGGYAKLFF
TRBV7-2	TRBJ1-3	NA	NA	TGTGCCAGCAGCGGCTCAGGGTTAGTTGGAAACACCATATATTTT	CASSGSGLVGNTIYF
TRBV6-2/TRBV6-3	TRBJ2-1	TRBD2	few	TGTGCCAGCAGTCAGACCGGGACTAGCGGACTCAATGAGCAGTTCTTC	CASSQTGTSGLNEQFF
TRBV27	TRBJ1-5	NA	NA	TGTGCCAGCAGGGCGAGCAATCAGCCCCAGCATTTT	CASRASNQPQHF
TRBV4-2	TRBJ1-1	NA	NA	TGTGCCAGCAGCCAAGATCCTGCCACGAACACTGAAGCTTTCTTT	CASSQDPATNTEAFF
TRBV24-1	TRBJ1-1	TRBD1	NA	TGTGCCACCAGTGACGGACAGGGTTTCGGCGCTGAAGCTTTCTTT	CATSDGQGFGAEAFF
TRBV7-3	TRBJ1-1	NA	once	TGTGCCAGCAGCAAACAGGGCAGGGGGAACACTGAAGCTTTCTTT	CASSKQGRGNTEAFF
TRBV2	TRBJ1-2	TRBD1	NA	TGTGCCAGCAGTGAATGGGTTGAGGGGGCAGTAGGCTACACCTTC	CASSEWVEGAVGYTF
TRBV28	TRBJ2-7	NA	NA	TGTGCCAGCAGCCCTCTTTGGCAGGATCACCCCTACGAGCAGTACTTC	CASSPLWQDHPYEQYF
TRBV28	TRBJ2-7	NA	NA	TGTGCCAGCAGTTTGATTGGACAAACGTACTTC	CASSLIGQTYF
TRBV28	TRBJ1-1	NA	NA	TGTGCCAGCAGCTTTCCCGGGACCTTACACACTGAAGCTTTCTTT	CASSFPGTLHTEAFF
TRBV10-2	TRBJ2-7	NA	NA	TGCGCCAGCAGTTACAGGGTCTCCTACGAGCAGTACTTC	CASSYRVSYEQYF
TRBV4-1	TRBJ1-6	NA	NA	TGCGCCAGCAGCCAAGATAAGGGCCGTCCCCTGAAGGCTTATAATTCACCCCTCCACTTT	CASSQDKGRPLKAYNSPLHF
TRBV12-3/TRBV12-4	TRBJ1-2	NA	NA	TGTGCCAGCGGAGCAGGGTATGGCTACACCTTC	CASGAGYGYTF
TRBV5-4	TRBJ2-2	TRBD1	NA	TGTGCCAGCAGCCTGGACAGGGGGCGAGGCGGGGAGCTGTTTTTT	CASSLDRGRGGELFF
TRBV19	TRBJ2-7	NA	NA	TGTGCCAGTAGTATATCACAAACCTACGAGCAGTACTTC	CASSISQTYEQYF
TRBV15	TRBJ2-3	TRBD1	few	TGTGCCACCAGCAGCCCGGGACAGGGGGACAAAAGGGATACGCAGTATTTT	CATSSPGQGDKRDTQYF
TRBV7-2	TRBJ2-7	NA	NA	TGTGCCAGCAGCTTAGTTCAGGGTGGTGAGCAGTACTTC	CASSLVQGGEQYF